These T cell receptor beta chains were read from a single sample in a study of spatial heterogeneity in lung cancer. TCRdb itself ran the 5' RACE reads through MiXCR, one entry per CDR3 protein. The sample includes tens of thousands of distinct CDR3 sequences, over 4.5% seen only once; the top ten take approximately 10%. Material: PBMCs, obtained at surgery. The receptors shown here come from a male donor with early-stage non-small cell lung cancer. The CDR3 runs from the conserved cysteine through the conserved F or W. D genes are given only for firm matches. Expanded clones are given a class, and other clones once, few, many or no size at all.

j_call: TRBJ2-7
d_call: .
clone_size: many
v_call: TRBV28
cdr3_nt: TGTGCCAGCACCTGGGAGGCCGGTCCCTACGAGCAGTACTTC
cdr3_aa: CASTWEAGPYEQYF

j_call: TRBJ1-1
d_call: TRBD1
clone_size: many
v_call: TRBV12-3/TRBV12-4
cdr3_nt: TGTGCCAGCAGCCCAGGGACAGGGGTTTCGGACACTGAAGCTTTCTTT
cdr3_aa: CASSPGTGVSDTEAFF

j_call: TRBJ2-3
d_call: .
clone_size: many
v_call: TRBV10-3
cdr3_nt: TGTGCCATCAGTGAGAACCCCTACACAGATACGCAGTATTTT
cdr3_aa: CAISENPYTDTQYF

j_call: TRBJ2-3
d_call: .
clone_size: many
v_call: TRBV5-1
cdr3_nt: TGCGCCAGCAGCTTCCATAGTAGCACAGATACGCAGTATTTT
cdr3_aa: CASSFHSSTDTQYF

j_call: TRBJ2-7
d_call: .
clone_size: many
v_call: TRBV5-6
cdr3_nt: TGTGCCAGCAGCTTGGCAGGGGGGGTGGTAAACGAGCAGTACTTC
cdr3_aa: CASSLAGGVVNEQYF

j_call: TRBJ2-3
d_call: .
clone_size: many
v_call: TRBV4-2
cdr3_nt: TGTGCCAGCAGCCACAGGGAGGCAGATACGCAGTATTTT
cdr3_aa: CASSHREADTQYF

j_call: TRBJ2-3
d_call: TRBD2
clone_size: many
v_call: TRBV5-4
cdr3_nt: TGTGCCAGCAGCTCAGCGGGAGTAGATACGCAGTATTTT
cdr3_aa: CASSSAGVDTQYF

j_call: TRBJ2-7
d_call: TRBD1
clone_size: many
v_call: TRBV29-1
cdr3_nt: TGCAGCGCCCGGACAGGGGGCAAGTCCTACGAGCAGTACTTC
cdr3_aa: CSARTGGKSYEQYF

j_call: TRBJ2-1
d_call: .
clone_size: few
v_call: TRBV20-1
cdr3_nt: TGCAGTGCCCTCTTCTCTATAGAGGCGGGTGAGCAGTTCTTC
cdr3_aa: CSALFSIEAGEQFF

j_call: TRBJ1-1
d_call: TRBD1
clone_size: .
v_call: TRBV6-2/TRBV6-3
cdr3_nt: TGTGCCAGCACCGAGCCCTTGGGACAGCCCGGTACTGAAGCTTTCTTT
cdr3_aa: CASTEPLGQPGTEAFF

j_call: TRBJ2-1
d_call: TRBD2
clone_size: many
v_call: TRBV19
cdr3_nt: TGTGCCAGAGACCCAGCGGGAGGGCCTGATGAGCAGTTCTTC
cdr3_aa: CARDPAGGPDEQFF